This T cell receptor beta chain was documented in a study of vaccination and CD4 T cells after COVID-19. For the study at large: At a median roughly 100 days (range 35 to 161) after diagnosis, post-COVID samples were drawn. Blood was drawn a median around 70 days post second dose, range 14 to 241. SARS-CoV-2, HCoV-NL63, HCoV-OC43 and HCoV-229E supplied the overlapping spike peptides used to stimulate cells. As a positive control, some control cultures were given a CEFX pool, while others were given an HIV-1 Nef pool or no peptide.

The germline V gene encodes CDR1 DFQATT and CDR2 SNEGSKA (reference sequence). Between the trimmed V and J ends, which lost 3 bases and 3 bases, there was a span of 14 bases. The CDR3 totals 14 residues. As to treatment: approximately nine-day PBMC culture with coronavirus spike peptide pools or control peptides (ViraFEST assay). An Oncomine TCR Beta short-read assay was used to sequence the DNA from cultured CD4+ T cells. TCRdb ran MiXCR on the PCR reads and lists one entry per CDR3 protein. This table holds some 10,000 distinct CDR3 sequences, 45% to 60% found once. There are a few counts of this clonotype. The antigen remains undetermined.

This chain joins TRBV20-1 and TRBJ1-2; TRBD1 might be the D (6 bases). Source material: CD4+ T cells from blood, cultured in vitro. This TCR derives from a human donor who had recovered from COVID-19. The CDR3 nucleotides are TGCAGTGCTAGGGGGGGCGGGGTCCACTATGGCTACACCTTC. It codes for CSARGGGVHYGYTF.